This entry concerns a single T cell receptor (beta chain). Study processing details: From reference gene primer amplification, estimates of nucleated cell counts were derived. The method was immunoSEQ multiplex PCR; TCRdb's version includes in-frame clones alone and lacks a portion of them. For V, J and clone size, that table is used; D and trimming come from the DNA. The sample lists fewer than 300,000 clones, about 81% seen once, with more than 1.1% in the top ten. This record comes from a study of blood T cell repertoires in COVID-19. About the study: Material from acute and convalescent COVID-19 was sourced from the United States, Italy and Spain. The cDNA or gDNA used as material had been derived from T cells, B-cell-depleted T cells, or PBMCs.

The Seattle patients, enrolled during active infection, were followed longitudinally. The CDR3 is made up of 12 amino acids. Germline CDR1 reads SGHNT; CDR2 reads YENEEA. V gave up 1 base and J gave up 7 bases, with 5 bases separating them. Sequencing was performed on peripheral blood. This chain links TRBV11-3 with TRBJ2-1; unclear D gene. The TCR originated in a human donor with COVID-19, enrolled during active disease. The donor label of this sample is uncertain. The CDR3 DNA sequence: TGTGCCAGCAGCTTAGGCCGGAATGAGCAGTTCTTC. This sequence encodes CASSLGRNEQFF. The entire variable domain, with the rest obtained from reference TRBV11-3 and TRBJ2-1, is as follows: EAGVVQSPRYKIIEKKQPVAFWCNPISGHNTLYWYLQNLGQGPELLIRYENEEAVDDSQLPKDRFSAERLKGVDSTLKIQPAELGDSAVYLCASSLGRNEQFFGPGTRLTVL.